One and the same sample provided the 7 T cell receptor beta chains below, sequenced in a study of T cell responses to AZD1222 COVID-19 vaccine. Some clones are missing from TCRdb's copy, which holds only in-frame ones; the method was immunoSEQ multiplex PCR. The profile shows 100,000 to 120,000 clones, over 85% of them singletons. The sample here was peripheral blood, taken 28 days after the second AZD1222 dose. The receptor source for this set is an adult who received the AZD1222 COVID-19 vaccine.

In nucleotides, the CDR3 is TGTGCCATCAGAGGGGACAGGATGAACACTGAAGCTTTCTTT. Its protein is CAIRGDRMNTEAFF. The V gene is TRBV10-3, the J gene TRBJ1-1; 8 bases match TRBD1. V shed 6 bases and J 0 bases; nucleotides not matched to a gene: 3. Looked up from germline, CDR1 is ENHRY and CDR2 is SYGVKD. The CDR3 sequence is 14 residues long.

J is TRBJ2-2 and V is TRBV2, with D perhaps TRBD1 or TRBD2 (5 bases each). V lost 7 bases and J lost 1, with 13 bases in between. Per the germline V gene, CDR1 is SNHLY and CDR2 is FYNNEI. The CDR3 extends over 15 amino acids. As DNA, the CDR3 is TGTGCCAGCACAGGCACAGGACTGAACACCGGGGAGCTGTTTTTT. It is translated as CASTGTGLNTGELFF.

The rearrangement links TRBV6-5 to TRBJ2-7; the D is unclear. The CDR3 extends over 14 amino acids. V lost 6 bases, J lost 4 bases, and 16 bases lay in between. CDR1 is MNHEY and CDR2 is SVGAGI in the germline V gene. Here the CDR3 DNA reads TGTGCCAGCAGCACAATTCGTCGGGCATACGAGCAGTACTTC. Translation gives CASSTIRRAYEQYF.

The rearrangement uses TRBV7-6 and TRBJ2-1; no definite D call. This CDR3 is 15 amino acids long. Trimming pared 3 bases from V and 4 bases from J, leaving 13 bases between. The V gene's germline CDR1 is SGHVS and CDR2 FNYEAQ. Here the CDR3 reads CASSLDYQAYNEQFF. For the CDR3, the DNA is TGTGCCAGCAGCTTGGATTACCAGGCATACAATGAGCAGTTCTTC.

The chain recombines TRBV9 with TRBJ1-2; D not certain. There are 14 residues in the CDR3. CDR1 is SGDLS and CDR2 is YYNGEE in the germline V gene. Between the trimmed V and J ends, which lost 4 bases and 2 bases, there was a span of 12 bases. CDR3 in amino acids: CASSPPPGNYGYTF. As DNA, the CDR3 is TGTGCCAGCAGCCCACCACCAGGCAACTATGGCTACACCTTC.

J is TRBJ1-6 and V is TRBV4-1; possibly TRBD1 for D (5 bases). V lost 4 bases and J lost 7, with 11 bases in between. This CDR3 has 14 residues. CDR1 is MGHRA, CDR2 YSYEKL, per germline. The CDR3 DNA reads as TGCGCCAGCAGCCGAGGGACGGAGAATTCACCCCTCCACTTT. Translating gives CASSRGTENSPLHF.

The chain carries TRBV2 and TRBJ2-6, with 7 positions matching TRBD2. The germline CDR1 and CDR2 sequences are SNHLY and FYNNEI. The CDR3 runs to 17 residues. Trimming at V came to 7 bases and at J to 2 bases, leaving 11 bases not matched to a gene. In DNA, the CDR3 is TGTGCCAGCACGCCGGGGGGAAGGGGCGCTGGGGCCAACGTCCTGACTTTC. This encodes CASTPGGRGAGANVLTF.